Following are 2 T cell receptor beta chains from one sample sequenced in a study of radiotherapy plus CTLA-4 blockade in lung cancer. TCRdb keeps only in-frame clones here, not all; method: immunoSEQ multiplex PCR. The sample has over 80,000 clones; around four fifths are singletons. The specimen was peripheral blood, collected from a patient treated with radiotherapy plus ipilimumab. The receptors originated from a human donor with non-small cell lung cancer who had stable disease on radiotherapy plus ipilimumab.

The V and J genes are TRBV11-2 and TRBJ2-5, with 7 nucleotides matching TRBD2. J was trimmed by 3 bases and V by 1 base; bases with no gene match: 2. In germline, CDR1 is SGHAT, CDR2 FQNNGV. The CDR3 spans 14 residues. CDR3 amino acids: CASSLGLAEETQYF. The CDR3 DNA reads TGTGCCAGCAGCTTAGGTCTAGCGGAAGAGACCCAGTACTTC.

The chain employs TRBV28 and TRBJ2-7; 7 bases are a match to TRBD1. In germline, CDR1 is MDHEN, CDR2 SYDVKM. CDR3 length: 13 amino acids. Unmatched junction bases numbered 3, after V lost 1 base and J lost 6 bases. The CDR3 nucleotides are TGTGCCAGCAGTTTATTTACAGGGGTCGAGCAGTACTTC. Its protein is CASSLFTGVEQYF.